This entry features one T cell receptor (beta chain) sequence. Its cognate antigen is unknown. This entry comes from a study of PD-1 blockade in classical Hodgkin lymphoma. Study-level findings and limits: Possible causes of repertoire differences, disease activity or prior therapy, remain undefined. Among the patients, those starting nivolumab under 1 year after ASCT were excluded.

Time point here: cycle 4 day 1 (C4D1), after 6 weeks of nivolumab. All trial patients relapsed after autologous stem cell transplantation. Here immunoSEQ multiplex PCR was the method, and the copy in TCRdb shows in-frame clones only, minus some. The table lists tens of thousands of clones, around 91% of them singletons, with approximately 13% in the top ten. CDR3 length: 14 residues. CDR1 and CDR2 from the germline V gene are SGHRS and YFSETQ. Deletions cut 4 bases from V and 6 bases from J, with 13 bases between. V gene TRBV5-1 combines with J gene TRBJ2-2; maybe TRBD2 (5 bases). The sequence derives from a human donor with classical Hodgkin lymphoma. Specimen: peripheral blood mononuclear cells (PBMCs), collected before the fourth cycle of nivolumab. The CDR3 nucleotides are TGCGCCAGCAGCCAGCTTGAGGGAGCCGGGGAGCTGTTTTTT. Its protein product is CASSQLEGAGELFF.